The 20 T cell receptor beta chains in this list originate from one sample, sequenced in a study of identical twins. TCRdb redid the calling of the 5' RACE reads with MiXCR, one entry per CDR3 protein. The sample holds 450,000 or so distinct CDR3 sequences; approximately 18% are singletons and the top ten take 9.5% to 15%. The sample was naive T cells sorted from blood. The receptors stem from a man aged 45-65 years in good health.

This clonotype was detected only a few times. The CDR3 coding sequence is TGCAGTGCCCCGGGACAGCTCGGGCCCGAGCAGTACTTC. Translating it yields CSAPGQLGPEQYF. V usage is TRBV20-1 and J usage is TRBJ2-7; 7 nucleotides line up with TRBD1. Unmatched junction bases numbered 11, after V lost 6 bases and J lost 6 bases. CDR3 length: 13 amino acids. Germline CDR1 is DFQATT and CDR2 is SNEGSKA (reference sequence).

This clonotype was seen ten or more times. This chain links TRBV7-9 with TRBJ1-5; D possibly corresponds to TRBD1 (5 bases). The CDR3 extends over 14 amino acids. The germline gives CDR1 SEHNR, CDR2 FQNEAQ (reference sequence). V was shortened by 0 bases and J by 3 bases, with 6 bases between the two germline ends. The CDR3 spells CASSLAGLNQPQHF. The DNA for the CDR3 is TGTGCCAGCAGCTTAGCGGGGCTCAATCAGCCCCAGCATTTT.

This clonotype appeared a few times. V is TRBV6-2 or TRBV6-3 and J is TRBJ2-3, with D possibly TRBD2 on 5 matching bases. There are 15 residues in the CDR3. Germline values: CDR1 MNHEY, CDR2 SVGEGT. V was cut by 5 bases and J by 5 bases, with 17 bases left in between. The DNA for the CDR3 is TGTGCCAGCAGTCCCCACAGCGGATGGGAAGATACGCAGTATTTT. Protein product: CASSPHSGWEDTQYF.

This clonotype showed up many times. The V call is TRBV20-1, the J call TRBJ2-5; 7 bases line up with TRBD2. In germline, CDR1 is DFQATT, CDR2 SNEGSKA (reference sequence). The CDR3 totals 14 residues. V lost 3 bases, J lost 2 bases, and 6 bases stayed unmatched. CDR3 region: CSASSSGGQETQYF. In DNA form, the CDR3 reads TGCAGTGCTAGTAGCTCGGGGGGTCAAGAGACCCAGTACTTC.

This clonotype was seen at least ten times. The chain joins TRBV4-3 to TRBJ2-6, with unresolved D. Germline V lookup: CDR1 LGHNA, CDR2 YSLEER. V lost 1 base, J lost 0 bases, and 7 bases lay in between. The CDR3 sequence is 16 residues long. The CDR3 sequence: CASSQVGHSGANVLTF. The CDR3 DNA is TGCGCCAGCAGCCAAGTAGGGCACTCTGGGGCCAACGTCCTGACTTTC.

This clonotype was seen repeatedly, ten times or more. The V call is TRBV29-1, the J call TRBJ2-7; D may be TRBD1 (6 bases). This CDR3 contains 11 residues. In germline, CDR1 is SQVTM, CDR2 ANQGSEA. Trimming removed 8 bases at V and 3 bases at J, with 11 bases between. Here the CDR3 DNA reads TGCAGCATCCGGGACAACTACGAGCAGTACTTC. Protein product: CSIRDNYEQYF.

The CDR3 is CASSPDRGLYYGYTF. For the CDR3, the DNA is TGTGCCAGCAGCCCCGACAGGGGGCTGTACTATGGCTACACCTTC. This chain connects TRBV5-6 to TRBJ1-2; TRBD1 matches at 10 bases. After removal of 4 bases from V and 3 bases from J, the junction contained 6 bases not matched to a gene. Germline V lookup: CDR1 SGHDT, CDR2 YYEEEE. The CDR3 loop spans 15 amino acids.

Only a few counts were recorded for this clonotype. The gene calls are TRBV10-3 and TRBJ2-7; possible D gene TRBD2, 6 bases. Per the germline V gene, CDR1 is ENHRY and CDR2 is SYGVKD. V lost 2 bases, J lost 1 base, and 9 bases lay in between. CDR3 size: 14 residues. The CDR3 spells CAISEEAGSYEQYF. In nucleotides, the CDR3 is TGTGCCATCAGTGAGGAGGCGGGATCCTACGAGCAGTACTTC.

This clonotype was counted once. V and J are TRBV7-9 and TRBJ2-1; 9 nucleotides align to TRBD2. The germline V gene encodes CDR1 SEHNR and CDR2 FQNEAQ (reference sequence). V lost 2 bases to trimming and J lost 5 bases; unmatched junction nucleotides: 1. The CDR3 spans 14 residues. The CDR3, as DNA: TGTGCCAGCAGCTTAAGCGGGGGGAACAATGAGCAGTTCTTC. Residues: CASSLSGGNNEQFF.

The chain joins TRBV4-1 to TRBJ1-1, with D perhaps matching TRBD1 (5 bases). V was shortened by 6 bases and J by 0 bases, with 17 bases between the two germline ends. This CDR3 is built from 16 residues. Germline loops: CDR1 MGHRA, CDR2 YSYEKL. The CDR3 nucleotides read TGCGCCAGCAGAGTGGGGGTGCCCCTCTTGAACACTGAAGCTTTCTTT. It encodes CASRVGVPLLNTEAFF.

This clonotype was seen repeatedly, ten times or more. This chain uses TRBV7-2 with TRBJ1-4, with D unresolved. The CDR3 extends over 14 amino acids. Per the germline V gene, CDR1 is SGHTA and CDR2 is FQGNSA. V lost 0 bases and J lost 8, with 10 bases in between. The CDR3 sequence is CASSLAPAWEKLFF. In nucleotides, the CDR3 is TGTGCCAGCAGCTTAGCCCCGGCGTGGGAAAAACTGTTTTTT.

This clonotype appeared many times. The rearrangement uses TRBV11-2 and TRBJ2-1; D uncertain. V was cut by 1 base and J by 2 bases, with 21 bases left in between. The CDR3 runs to 19 residues. Germline V gene lookup returns CDR1 SGHAT and CDR2 FQNNGV. CDR3: CASSLGVGVRLNTYNEQFF. As DNA, the CDR3 is TGTGCCAGCAGCTTAGGGGTGGGTGTGCGACTCAATACCTACAATGAGCAGTTCTTC.

This clonotype turned up a few times. J is TRBJ2-3 and V is TRBV29-1; TRBD1 might be the D (7 bases). The CDR3 contains 14 residues. Trimming took 7 bases from V and 0 from J, leaving 14 bases between them. CDR1 and CDR2 from the germline V gene are SQVTM and ANQGSEA. The CDR3 nucleotides read TGCAGCGGCCGCGGGACAGCTAGCACAGATACGCAGTATTTT. Translating gives CSGRGTASTDTQYF.

CDR3 nucleotides: TGCGCCAGCAGCCCGACCGCGGGAGGTGGTCAGCCCCAGCATTTT. Residues: CASSPTAGGGQPQHF. This chain uses TRBV5-1 with TRBJ1-5; D unresolved. V lost 4 bases and J lost 6, with 17 bases in between. The CDR3 covers 15 residues. Germline values: CDR1 SGHRS, CDR2 YFSETQ.

This clonotype occurred many times. The chain links TRBV7-2 to TRBJ1-4; 10 nucleotides match TRBD1. CDR1 SGHTA and CDR2 FQGNSA come from the germline V gene. CDR3 length equals 14 residues. V trimming: 5 bases; J trimming: 8 bases; junction bases outside the gene matches: 5. CDR3 coding DNA: TGTGCCAGCAGCCGGACAGGGGGGGGCGAAAAACTGTTTTTT. Its translation is CASSRTGGGEKLFF.

The chain links TRBV13 to TRBJ2-5; unclear D gene. The CDR3 runs to 13 residues. The V gene's germline CDR1 is PRHDT and CDR2 FYEKMQ (reference sequence). V gave up 5 bases and J gave up 4 bases, with 11 bases separating them. Written as DNA, the CDR3 is TGTGCCAGCAGCCCTCGATGGGGAGAGACCCAGTACTTC. Amino acid sequence: CASSPRWGETQYF.

This clonotype has only a few counts. The chain links TRBV7-2 to TRBJ2-3, with a weak D call TRBD2 (5 bases). This CDR3 is 17 amino acids long. CDR1 SGHTA and CDR2 FQGNSA come from the germline V gene. V was pared by 0 bases and J by 3 bases, with 16 bases between. CDR3 region: CASSLAFRVEGTDTQYF. The CDR3 region has the DNA TGTGCCAGCAGCTTAGCTTTTAGGGTCGAGGGTACAGATACGCAGTATTTT. The full variable domain, rest sourced from reference TRBV7-2 and TRBJ2-3, is GAGVSQSPSNKVTEKGKDVELRCDPISGHTALYWYRQSLGQGLEFLIYFQGNSAPDKSGLPSDRFSAERTGGSVSTLTIQRTQQEDSAVYLCASSLAFRVEGTDTQYFGPGTRLTVL.

This clonotype was counted only a few times. CDR3 DNA: TGTGCCAGTAGATCCACTTCGCCATGGGGCTACGAGCAGTACTTC. As protein: CASRSTSPWGYEQYF. V gene TRBV19 combines with J gene TRBJ2-7; D not resolved. This CDR3 is built from 15 residues. The V gene's germline CDR1 is LNHDA and CDR2 SQIVND (reference sequence). V lost 6 bases, J lost 3 bases, and 18 bases lay in between.

This clonotype has at least ten counts. This chain connects TRBV4-3 to TRBJ1-1, with TRBD1 matching over 7 bases. CDR1 and CDR2 (germline): LGHNA, YSLEER. The trim removed 1 base at V and 0 bases at J, leaving 5 bases unmatched. The CDR3 has 16 amino acids. The CDR3 loop is CASSQGAGTVNTEAFF. CDR3 nucleotide sequence: TGCGCCAGCAGCCAAGGAGCCGGGACAGTGAACACTGAAGCTTTCTTT.

With regard to this clonotype: Because it lacks the conserved phenylalanine or tryptophan at the end, this CDR3 is likely a read error. The chain has TRBV7-9 and TRBJ2-1; D call uncertain. The length of the CDR3 is 15 residues. Germline V lookup: CDR1 SEHNR, CDR2 FQNEAQ (reference sequence). The V gene lost 0 bases and the J gene lost 4 bases, with 10 bases spanning the gap. CDR3 protein: CASSLALARYNEQFL. CDR3 DNA: TGTGCCAGCAGCTTAGCGTTGGCCAGATACAATGAGCAGTTCCTC.